One T cell receptor beta chain is described in this entry. The target antigen is unknown. The data belong to a study of cytomegalovirus exposure and HLA in healthy donors. Study in general: Samples from HLA-typed donors yielded some 85 million unique TCRs in an early data release. Findings and caveats of the study: Both high specificity and high sensitivity reportedly marked the classifier's diagnosis of cytomegalovirus status.

Germline V gene sequence: CDR1 SGHDT, CDR2 YYEEEE. Trimming removed 0 bases at V and 1 base at J, with 13 bases between. The CDR3 is made up of 16 amino acids. PCR involved 60 Vbeta and 13 Jbeta primers. Sequencing used immunoSEQ multiplex PCR; TCRdb keeps in-frame clones, though not all of them. The sample carries 150,000 to 200,000 clones, almost 80% recorded once. The source material was PBMCs. The receptor was derived from a man aged 40-49 years in good health and CMV-seropositive. The rearrangement uses TRBV5-6 and TRBJ1-1; D is uncertain. CDR3 nucleotides: TGTGCCAGCAGCTTGGATCTGGGGAGTAGGAACACTGAAGCTTTCTTT. This codes for CASSLDLGSRNTEAFF. Combining the CDR3 with reference TRBV5-6 and TRBJ1-1 gives the whole variable domain DAGVTQSPTHLIKTRGQQVTLRCSPKSGHDTVSWYQQALGQGPQFIFQYYEEEERQRGNFPDRFSGHQFPNYSSELNVNALLLGDSALYLCASSLDLGSRNTEAFFGQGTRLTVV.